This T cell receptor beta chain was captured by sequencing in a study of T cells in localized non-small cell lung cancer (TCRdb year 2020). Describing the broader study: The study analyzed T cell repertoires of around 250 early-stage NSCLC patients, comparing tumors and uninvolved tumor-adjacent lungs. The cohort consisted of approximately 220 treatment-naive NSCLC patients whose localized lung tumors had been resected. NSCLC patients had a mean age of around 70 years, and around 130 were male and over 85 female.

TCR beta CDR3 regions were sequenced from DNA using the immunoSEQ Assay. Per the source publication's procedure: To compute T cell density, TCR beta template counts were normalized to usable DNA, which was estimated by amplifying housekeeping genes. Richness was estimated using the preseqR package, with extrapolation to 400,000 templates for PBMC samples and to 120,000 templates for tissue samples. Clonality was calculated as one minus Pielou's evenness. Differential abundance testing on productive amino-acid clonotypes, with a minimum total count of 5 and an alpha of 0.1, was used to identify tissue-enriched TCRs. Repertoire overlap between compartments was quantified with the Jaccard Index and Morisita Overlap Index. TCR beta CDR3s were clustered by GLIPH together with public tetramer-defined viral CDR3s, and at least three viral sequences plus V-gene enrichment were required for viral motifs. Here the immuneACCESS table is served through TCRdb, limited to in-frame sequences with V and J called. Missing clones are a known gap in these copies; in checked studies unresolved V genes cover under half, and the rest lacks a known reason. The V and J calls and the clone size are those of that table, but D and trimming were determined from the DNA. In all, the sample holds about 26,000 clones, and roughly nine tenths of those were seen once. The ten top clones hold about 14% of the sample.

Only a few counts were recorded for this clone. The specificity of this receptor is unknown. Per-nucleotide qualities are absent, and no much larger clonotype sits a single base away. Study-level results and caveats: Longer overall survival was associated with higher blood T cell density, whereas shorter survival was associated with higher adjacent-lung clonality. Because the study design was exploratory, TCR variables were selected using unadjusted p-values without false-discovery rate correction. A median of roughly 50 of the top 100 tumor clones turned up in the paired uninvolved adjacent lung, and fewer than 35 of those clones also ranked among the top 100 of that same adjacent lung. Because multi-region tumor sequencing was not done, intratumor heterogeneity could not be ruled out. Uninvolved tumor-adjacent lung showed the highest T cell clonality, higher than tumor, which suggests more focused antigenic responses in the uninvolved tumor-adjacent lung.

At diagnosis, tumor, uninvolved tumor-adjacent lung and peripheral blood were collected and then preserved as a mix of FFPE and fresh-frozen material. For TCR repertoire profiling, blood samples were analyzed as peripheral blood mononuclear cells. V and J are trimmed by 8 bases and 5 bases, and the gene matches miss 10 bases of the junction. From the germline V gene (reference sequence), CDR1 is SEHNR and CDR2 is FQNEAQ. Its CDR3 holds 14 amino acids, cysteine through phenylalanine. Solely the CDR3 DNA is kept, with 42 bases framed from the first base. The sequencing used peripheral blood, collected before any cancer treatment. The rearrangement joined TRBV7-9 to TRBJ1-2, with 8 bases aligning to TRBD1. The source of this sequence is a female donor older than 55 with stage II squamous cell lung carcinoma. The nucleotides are TGTGCCAGCTCCCTAGGGACAGGAGGATATGGCTACACCTTC. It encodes CASSLGTGGYGYTF.